The present T cell receptor (beta chain) was sequenced within a study of T cell repertoires in cytomegalovirus infection. Whole-study context: Recently described HLA-C-restricted plus well-studied HLA-B-restricted CMV epitopes were used. TCR beta signatures that were public indicated CMV infection and matching HLA type.

Only a few counts were recorded for this clonotype. Its target is unknown. The junction had 0 bases not matched to a gene; V was cut back by 4 bases and J by 1 base. The CDR3 consists of 12 residues. Germline CDR1 is DFQATT and CDR2 is SNEGSKA (reference sequence). TCRdb called the reads again in MiXCR, with one record for every CDR3 protein. Of 310,000 or so distinct CDR3 sequences in the sample, roughly 25% were seen once. General study points: The response measured ex vivo was dominated by TCR beta clonotypes (HLA-C-restricted and CMV-specific). Carriers of CMV plus the relevant HLA were identified by cumulative public TCR beta family frequency.

The TCR originated in a human donor in good health (CMV status not recorded). Some clones in this sample may be carry-over from other donors' samples. The J gene is TRBJ2-5, the V gene TRBV20-1; 7 bases align to TRBD1. Specimen: cultured PBMCs, collected from culture after CMV antigen stimulation. The CDR3 sequence: CSATGGQETQYF. The DNA for the CDR3 is TGCAGTGCTACAGGGGGCCAAGAGACCCAGTACTTC.